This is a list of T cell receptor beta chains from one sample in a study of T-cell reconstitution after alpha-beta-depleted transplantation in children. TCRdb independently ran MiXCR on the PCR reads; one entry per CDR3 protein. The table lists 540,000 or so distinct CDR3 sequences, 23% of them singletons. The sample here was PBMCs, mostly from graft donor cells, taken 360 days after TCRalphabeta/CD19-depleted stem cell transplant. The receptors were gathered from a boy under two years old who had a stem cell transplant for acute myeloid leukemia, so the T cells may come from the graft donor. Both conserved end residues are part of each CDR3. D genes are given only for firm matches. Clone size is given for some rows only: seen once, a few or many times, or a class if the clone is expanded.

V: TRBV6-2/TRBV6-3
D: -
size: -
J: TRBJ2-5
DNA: TGTGCCAGCAGTGGACCGGGACACGGCCTGGGGACCCAGTACTTC
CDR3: CASSGPGHGLGTQYF

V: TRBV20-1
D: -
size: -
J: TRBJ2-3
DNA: TGCAGTGCTAGAGATCGGGCAGATACGCAGTATTTT
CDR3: CSARDRADTQYF

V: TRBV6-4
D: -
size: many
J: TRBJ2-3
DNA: TGTGCCAGCAGTGTGAGGGGGGGGCCTACAGATACGCAGTATTTT
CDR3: CASSVRGGPTDTQYF

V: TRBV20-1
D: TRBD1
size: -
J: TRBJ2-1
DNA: TGCAGTGCTGGGACAGAAGCGGCCTACAATGAGCAGTTCTTC
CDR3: CSAGTEAAYNEQFF

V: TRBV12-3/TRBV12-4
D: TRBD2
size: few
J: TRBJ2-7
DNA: TGTGCCAGCAGTTTAAACAGCGGGGGGTCTCCCGAGCAGTACTTC
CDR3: CASSLNSGGSPEQYF

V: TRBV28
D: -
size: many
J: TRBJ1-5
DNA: TGTGCCAGAAATCATCAGCCCCAGCATTTT
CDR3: CARNHQPQHF

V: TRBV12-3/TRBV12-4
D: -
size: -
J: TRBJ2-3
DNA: TGTGCCAGCAGTTCTGCTTGGGCAGATACGCAGTATTTT
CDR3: CASSSAWADTQYF

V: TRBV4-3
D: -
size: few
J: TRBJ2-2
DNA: TGCGCCAGCAGCCAACGCGTCTATACAGGGCCCGGGGAGCTGTTTTTT
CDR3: CASSQRVYTGPGELFF

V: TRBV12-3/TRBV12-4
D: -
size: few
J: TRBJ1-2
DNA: TGTGCCAGCAGTTTGAACAGGGTGCTTGGTGGCTACACCTTC
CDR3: CASSLNRVLGGYTF

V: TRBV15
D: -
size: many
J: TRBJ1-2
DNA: TGTGCCACCAGCAAGGATAAGAACTATGGCTACACCTTC
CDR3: CATSKDKNYGYTF

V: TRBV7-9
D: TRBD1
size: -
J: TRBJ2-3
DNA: TGTGCCAGCAGGACTCCGGGACAGGAATCGGATACGCAGTATTTT
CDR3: CASRTPGQESDTQYF

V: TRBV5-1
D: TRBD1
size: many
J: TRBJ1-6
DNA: TGCGCCAGCAGCTTGGACCGACAGGGAAGGGGTTCACCCCTCCACTTT
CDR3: CASSLDRQGRGSPLHF

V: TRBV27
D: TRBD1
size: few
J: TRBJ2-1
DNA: TGTGCCAGCAGTTTGGGGACAGCCAGGAGGAACAATGAGCAGTTCTTC
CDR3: CASSLGTARRNNEQFF

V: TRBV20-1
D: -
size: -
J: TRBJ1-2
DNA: TGCAGTGCTAGTTCGACAGCCTGGGGCTATGGCTACACCTTC
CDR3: CSASSTAWGYGYTF